The present entry profiles one TCR beta chain with its context. No cognate antigen has been identified for it. Per-base quality was not reported, and no clone a single base away is much larger than it. The data were taken from a study of chemoradiotherapy in HPV16-positive cancers (dated 2022 in TCRdb). The study in broad terms: Functional T-cell assays on cells from a couple of HPV16-positive patients defined candidate HPV-specific T-cell clones and common TCR motifs. The candidate HPV-specific TCRs and motifs were then tracked in TCR repertoires from roughly 86 patients with HPV-related cancers. The study asked whether T-cell immunity to the HPV oncoproteins E6 and E7 changes during chemoradiotherapy and whether this immunity affects survival.

Compared with germline, V lacks 4 bases and J lacks 8 bases; bases without a gene match: 11. The CDR3 covers 15 residues, taking in both the cysteine and the phenylalanine. The DNA shown is the 45-base CDR3, in frame from base 1. The germline V gene specifies SGHDT as CDR1 and YYEEEE as CDR2. The study at large found these results: Only two HPV16-positive patients were used to derive the functional definition of HPV-specific T cells, and the survival association was reported for HPV16-positive patients. Improved recurrence-free survival in HPV16-positive patients was associated with expansion of HPV-responsive T cells during chemoradiotherapy. Expansion of candidate HPV-specific clones and E7-related TCR motifs was observed in the tumor microenvironment during treatment, whereas no such expansion was observed for non-HPV-specific T cells.

Because repertoires were sampled repeatedly during chemoradiotherapy, clonal expansion in the tumor microenvironment could be followed. Libraries were constructed by the immunoSEQ multiplex PCR assay. The clones in this table, taken by TCRdb from immuneACCESS, are in-frame only. Not every clone is retained; where verified, under half of the shortfall comes from an unresolved V gene, and the cause of the rest is unknown. The table for this sample lists some 14,000 clones; over 75% of them were counted only once. Less than 1.5% of the sample lies in the top ten. This receptor was obtained from a human donor with HPV-associated anogenital cancer. The rearrangement combines TRBV5-6 with TRBJ1-4, and 7 junctional nucleotides match TRBD1. This specimen was collected from a patient who underwent chemoradiotherapy. The encoded CDR3 is CASSTSTGVGEKLFF. At the DNA level, the sequence is TGTGCCAGCAGCACGAGCACAGGGGTGGGCGAAAAACTGTTTTTT.